The 5 T cell receptor beta chains listed next were all sequenced from one sample in a study of blood T cell repertoires in COVID-19. This table comes from immunoSEQ multiplex PCR, and its TCRdb copy is limited to in-frame clones, with some not included. This repertoire shows 200,000 or so clones, approximately 80% found once; its top ten account for around 12%. The sequenced sample consisted of peripheral blood. The receptors stem from a woman of 80 years or more with COVID-19, enrolled during active disease.

The chain combines TRBV5-1 with TRBJ2-2; the D gene is possibly TRBD1 (6 bases). The CDR3 runs to 14 residues. Trimming removed 7 bases at V and 1 base at J, with 11 bases between. Germline V gives CDR1 SGHRS, CDR2 YFSETQ. CDR3 DNA sequence: TGCGCCAGCGGATCGGGACAGAACACCGGGGAGCTGTTTTTT. This sequence encodes CASGSGQNTGELFF.

The J gene is TRBJ1-2, the V gene TRBV18; TRBD1 matches at 12 bases. Germline V lookup: CDR1 KGHSH, CDR2 LQKENI. V trimming: 3 bases; J trimming: 4 bases; junction bases outside the gene matches: 6. The CDR3 has 16 residues. CDR3 sequence (DNA): TGTGCCAGCTCACCGGGGACAGGGGGCATCGGCTATGGCTACACCTTC. This encodes CASSPGTGGIGYGYTF.

The chain recombines TRBV5-4 with TRBJ2-1; possible D gene TRBD2, 6 bases. CDR1 is SGHNT, CDR2 YYREEE, per germline (reference sequence). V lost 0 bases and J lost 10, with 11 bases in between. The CDR3 is 13 amino acids. CDR3 coding DNA: TGTGCCAGCAGCTTGGCCGGAGGGAAGGAGCAGTTCTTC. This encodes CASSLAGGKEQFF.

V gene TRBV5-1 combines with J gene TRBJ1-1; no clear D. CDR1 SGHRS and CDR2 YFSETQ come from the germline V gene. This CDR3 has 15 residues. The ends were cut back, 1 base at V and 0 bases at J, with 10 bases in the middle. The CDR3: CASSLFGDMNTEAFF. In nucleotides, the CDR3 is TGCGCCAGCAGCTTGTTCGGGGATATGAACACTGAAGCTTTCTTT.

V and J are TRBV6-4 and TRBJ1-4; D perhaps matches TRBD1 (6 bases). The CDR3 is 14 amino acids. Between the trimmed V and J ends, which lost 4 bases and 1 base, there was a span of 7 bases. Germline V gives CDR1 MRHNA, CDR2 SNTAGT. CDR3 nucleotide sequence: TGTGCCAGCAGTGTGGACAGAACTAATGAAAAACTGTTTTTT. Translation gives CASSVDRTNEKLFF.